Sequencing of this T cell receptor beta chain was carried out in a study of T cell responses to AZD1222 COVID-19 vaccine. Profiled with immunoSEQ multiplex PCR; TCRdb holds only in-frame clones, not every one. The repertoire holds more than 95,000 clones, about 90% seen once, with 4% to 5.5% in the top ten. The CDR3 sequence is 13 residues long. With V trimmed by 6 bases and J by 7 bases, 5 bases remained unmatched. Germline values: CDR1 SGHAT, CDR2 FQNNGV. The material sequenced was peripheral blood, taken on day 0 of AZD1222 vaccination. This chain joins TRBV11-2 and TRBJ2-2; TRBD1 matches at 7 bases. This TCR came from an adult in good health. The CDR3 DNA sequence: TGTGCCAGCAGAAGAAACAGGGGCGGGGAGCTGTTTTTT. Its translation is CASRRNRGGELFF.